These 20 T cell receptor beta chains were sequenced from one sample in a study of blood T cell repertoires in COVID-19. The assay was immunoSEQ multiplex PCR, and TCRdb's table has in-frame clones only and misses some. The sample lists under 300,000 clones; roughly 87% were seen once. The source material was peripheral blood. Every receptor here comes from a woman aged 25 to 45 with acute or convalescent COVID-19.

This chain uses TRBV7-8 with TRBJ2-1, with 9 bases lining up with TRBD2. Germline V CDR1 and CDR2: SGHVS, FQNEAQ. Germline trimming cut 7 bases from V and 4 bases from J; bases unmatched to any gene: 5. CDR3 length: 14 residues. The DNA for the CDR3 is TGTGCCAGCAACCCTAGCGGGATGTACAATGAGCAGTTCTTC. It encodes CASNPSGMYNEQFF. Variable domain in full (rest from reference TRBV7-8 and TRBJ2-1): GAGVSQSPRYKVAKRGQDVALRCDPISGHVSLFWYQQALGQGPEFLTYFQNEAQLDKSGLPSDRFFAERPEGSVSTLKIQRTQQEDSAVYLCASNPSGMYNEQFFGPGTRLTVL.

This rearrangement joins TRBV27 to TRBJ2-5, with 8 bases that match TRBD1. V shed 4 bases, J shed 4 bases, and the junction held 5 bases outside the gene matches. This CDR3 has 14 amino acids. Germline V gives CDR1 MNHEY, CDR2 SMNVEV (reference sequence). For the CDR3, the DNA is TGTGCCAGCAGTTCACCCGACAGGGGAGAGACCCAGTACTTC. Protein product: CASSSPDRGETQYF.

This chain uses TRBV19 with TRBJ1-2; 8 bases line up with TRBD1. The CDR3 sequence is 16 residues long. Trimming took 3 bases from V and 8 from J; bases not matched to a gene: 14. The V gene's germline CDR1 is LNHDA and CDR2 SQIVND (reference sequence). CDR3 sequence (DNA): TGTGCCAGTAGTATCGGACAGGGTAATCTTCGATCCGGCTACACCTTC. Its protein product is CASSIGQGNLRSGYTF.

This chain connects TRBV19 to TRBJ1-2; the match to TRBD1 covers 7 bases. The CDR3 totals 13 residues. J gave up 3 bases and V 10 bases, and 8 bases lay outside the gene matches. Germline-derived CDR1 and CDR2 are LNHDA and SQIVND (reference sequence). The CDR3 region is CATKPGQYYGYTF. For the CDR3, the DNA is TGTGCCACCAAACCGGGACAGTACTATGGCTACACCTTC.

V gene TRBV5-1 combines with J gene TRBJ1-6; 11 positions match TRBD1. J gave up 8 bases and V 4 bases, and 5 bases lay outside the gene matches. Germline V gene sequence: CDR1 SGHRS, CDR2 YFSETQ. The CDR3 extends over 15 amino acids. The CDR3 region is CASSLRTGGDSPLHF. The CDR3 DNA follows: TGCGCCAGCAGCCTGAGGACAGGGGGCGATTCACCCCTCCACTTT.

The rearrangement links TRBV3-1 (or the pseudogene TRBV3-2) to TRBJ2-3; D may be TRBD2 (5 bases). The V gene's germline CDR1 is LGHDT and CDR2 YNNKEL (reference sequence). This CDR3 has 15 residues. With 1 base removed from V and 0 bases from J, the gap between germline ends came to 8 bases. CDR3 region: CASSQVGSSTDTQYF. DNA of the CDR3: TGTGCCAGCAGCCAAGTAGGGAGTAGCACAGATACGCAGTATTTT.

J is TRBJ2-7 and V is TRBV2, with 8 bases lining up with TRBD2. This CDR3 comprises 15 residues. The J segment lost 1 base and the V segment lost 4 bases, leaving 6 bases of the junction unmatched. In germline, CDR1 is SNHLY, CDR2 FYNNEI. In DNA, the CDR3 is TGTGCCAGCAGTGCAACCGGGAGGGGGTCCTACGAGCAGTACTTC. It encodes CASSATGRGSYEQYF.

V and J are TRBV4-1 and TRBJ2-1; TRBD2 might be the D (6 bases). Germline values: CDR1 MGHRA, CDR2 YSYEKL. This CDR3 spans 16 amino acids. Deletions cut 4 bases from V and 7 bases from J, with 20 bases between. CDR3 sequence reads: CASSPYGLAYVNEQFF. DNA of the CDR3: TGCGCCAGCAGCCCTTATGGGCTAGCGTACGTAAATGAGCAGTTCTTC.

This chain joins TRBV5-5 and TRBJ1-1; TRBD1 aligns across 7 bases. CDR3 length equals 13 residues. Trimming took 2 bases from V and 4 from J; bases not matched to a gene: 2. The V gene's germline CDR1 is SGHKS and CDR2 YYEKEE (reference sequence). CDR3 loop: CASSFRGSTEAFF. The DNA for the CDR3 is TGTGCCAGCAGCTTCAGGGGGAGCACTGAAGCTTTCTTT.

The chain has TRBV6-2 or TRBV6-3 and TRBJ2-3, with D tentatively TRBD1 (5 bases). Germline-derived CDR1 and CDR2 are MNHEY and SVGEGT. The CDR3 length is 15 residues. Between the trimmed V and J ends, which lost 1 base and 0 bases, there was a span of 8 bases. The CDR3 DNA follows: TGTGCCAGCAGTTACTTACAGGTTAGCACAGATACGCAGTATTTT. It codes for CASSYLQVSTDTQYF.

V gene TRBV7-2 combines with J gene TRBJ2-7; the match to TRBD2 covers 9 bases. V dropped 1 base and J dropped 2; count of bases not matched to a gene: 6. The CDR3 loop spans 16 amino acids. Germline CDR1 SGHTA, CDR2 FQGNSA. The CDR3 DNA sequence: TGTGCCAGCAGCTTAGGTCCAGCGGGAGGACCCTACGAGCAGTACTTC. It translates to CASSLGPAGGPYEQYF. Full variable domain (remainder filled in from reference TRBV7-2 and TRBJ2-7): GAGVSQSPSNKVTEKGKDVELRCDPISGHTALYWYRQSLGQGLEFLIYFQGNSAPDKSGLPSDRFSAERTGGSVSTLTIQRTQQEDSAVYLCASSLGPAGGPYEQYFGPGTRLTVT.

This clone was seen a few times. The chain joins TRBV7-6 to TRBJ2-7; D perhaps matches TRBD1 (5 bases). CDR1 is SGHVS, CDR2 FNYEAQ, per germline. V shed 1 base and J shed 3 bases, with 13 bases lying between them. This CDR3 is built from 15 residues. CDR3 protein: CASSLEARESYEQYF. DNA of the CDR3: TGTGCCAGCAGCTTAGAGGCCAGGGAAAGCTACGAGCAGTACTTC.

The chain combines TRBV7-8 with TRBJ2-7, with 7 positions matching TRBD2. The ends lost 2 bases at V and 7 bases at J; junction bases unmatched: 5. The CDR3 extends over 13 amino acids. The germline gives CDR1 SGHVS, CDR2 FQNEAQ. The CDR3 DNA follows: TGTGCCAGCAGCTTATTTTCGGGGGGAGAGCAGTACTTC. This gives the protein CASSLFSGGEQYF.

This clone was picked up one time. V gene TRBV12-5 combines with J gene TRBJ2-5, with a weak D call TRBD2 (6 bases). Germline loops: CDR1 LGHNT, CDR2 FRNRAP. The CDR3 is 14 residues long. V lost 5 bases to trimming and J lost 4 bases, with 14 bases between them. CDR3 residues: CASGLGSGVETQYF. Written as DNA, the CDR3 is TGTGCTAGTGGTCTGGGATCGGGAGTAGAGACCCAGTACTTC.

The gene calls are TRBV6-6 and TRBJ2-1; D gene ambiguous. Germline V gives CDR1 MNHNY, CDR2 SVGAGI (reference sequence). This CDR3 contains 12 residues. Trimming stripped 8 bases from V and 8 bases from J, with 13 bases between. The CDR3 is CASAPRIDEQFF. CDR3 bases: TGTGCCAGCGCCCCCAGAATTGATGAGCAGTTCTTC.

The chain couples TRBV5-1 to TRBJ2-1, with 11 bases matching TRBD2. There are 16 residues in the CDR3. V gave up 4 bases and J gave up 5 bases; unmatched junction bases: 8. Germline CDR1 and CDR2: SGHRS and YFSETQ. The CDR3 DNA reads TGCGCCAGCAGCCCAAACATAGCGGGAGGGAACAATGAGCAGTTCTTC. Encoded protein: CASSPNIAGGNNEQFF.

The rearrangement links TRBV27 to TRBJ2-7; no clear D. In germline, CDR1 is MNHEY, CDR2 SMNVEV (reference sequence). V lost 9 bases to trimming and J lost 0 bases, with 9 bases between them. This CDR3 is built from 12 residues. DNA for the CDR3: TGTGCCAGTGCGAAAAGCTCCTACGAGCAGTACTTC. Its protein is CASAKSSYEQYF.

A remark on this clone: One end of the junction varies from germline; a read error may be responsible. This chain uses TRBV6-5 with TRBJ2-1, with D possibly TRBD2 on 5 matching bases. This CDR3 region has 12 residues. Germline values: CDR1 MNHEY, CDR2 SVGAGI. In DNA form, the CDR3 reads TGTGCCACCCAGGACTCCTCCAATGAGCAGTTCTTC. It specifies CATQDSSNEQFF.

This clone was recorded only once. This same CDR3 is encoded by further DNA sequences in the sample. CDR3 sequence (DNA): TGCGCCAGCAGCCCGGACAGGGTAGGCTACGAGCAGTACTTC. Translation gives CASSPDRVGYEQYF. J is TRBJ2-7 and V is TRBV5-1; 8 bases are a match to TRBD1. The germline V gene has CDR1 SGHRS and CDR2 YFSETQ. Losses at the gene ends were 4 bases for V and 3 bases for J; bases not matched to a gene: 6. The CDR3 consists of 14 residues.

This chain uses TRBV27 with TRBJ2-1; 7 bases align to TRBD1. CDR3 size: 11 residues. V was pared by 3 bases and J by 16 bases, with 6 bases of the junction left unmatched. CDR1 and CDR2 (germline): MNHEY, SMNVEV (reference sequence). The CDR3 protein is CASSLGRGYFF. DNA for the CDR3: TGTGCCAGCAGTTTGGGCAGGGGGTACTTCTTC.